This is a list of T cell receptor beta chains from one sample in a study of immune evolution from preneoplasia to lung adenocarcinoma. The repertoire was sequenced with immunoSEQ multiplex PCR; TCRdb's copy has only in-frame clones and lacks some. The repertoire holds 2,000 or so clones, with approximately 86% as singletons. Source material: FFPE adjacent normal lung tissue. The receptors come from an older person with lung adenocarcinoma. Each CDR3 is given with its conserved first and last residue. D genes are given only for firm matches. Rows may omit the clone size; those that give it use once, few, many or a size class.

d_gene: NA; abundance: NA; v_gene: TRBV27; j_gene: TRBJ2-5; CDR3aa: CASSSLGYRETQYF; CDR3nt: TGTGCCAGCAGTTCCCTAGGGTACCGGGAGACCCAGTACTTC
d_gene: TRBD2; abundance: NA; v_gene: TRBV6-5; j_gene: TRBJ2-1; CDR3aa: CASSYSGGSSYNEQFF; CDR3nt: TGTGCCAGCAGTTACTCAGGCGGGAGCTCCTACAATGAGCAGTTCTTC
d_gene: NA; abundance: NA; v_gene: TRBV15; j_gene: TRBJ2-3; CDR3aa: CATSRARGGSDTQYF; CDR3nt: TGTGCCACCAGCAGAGCGCGGGGTGGATCAGATACGCAGTATTTT
d_gene: TRBD2; abundance: large; v_gene: TRBV6-5; j_gene: TRBJ2-1; CDR3aa: CASSILAGTYNEQFF; CDR3nt: TGTGCCAGCAGCATACTAGCGGGGACCTACAATGAGCAGTTCTTC
d_gene: TRBD1; abundance: once; v_gene: TRBV5-1; j_gene: TRBJ2-5; CDR3aa: CASSSRGMETQYF; CDR3nt: TGCGCCAGCAGCTCCAGGGGGATGGAGACCCAGTACTTC
d_gene: NA; abundance: NA; v_gene: TRBV7-7; j_gene: TRBJ2-2; CDR3aa: CASSANLPGELFF; CDR3nt: TGTGCTAGCAGCGCAAATTTGCCCGGGGAGCTGTTTTTT
d_gene: NA; abundance: NA; v_gene: TRBV25-1; j_gene: TRBJ2-2; CDR3aa: CASSASNTGELFF; CDR3nt: TGTGCCAGCAGTGCTAGCAACACCGGGGAGCTGTTTTTT
d_gene: NA; abundance: NA; v_gene: TRBV7-8; j_gene: TRBJ1-3; CDR3aa: CASRGEGAGNTIYF; CDR3nt: TGTGCCAGCCGGGGGGAGGGAGCTGGAAACACCATATATTTT
d_gene: TRBD1; abundance: NA; v_gene: TRBV29-1; j_gene: TRBJ1-5; CDR3aa: CSAPTGILNQPQHF; CDR3nt: TGCAGCGCCCCGACAGGGATACTCAATCAGCCCCAGCATTTT
d_gene: NA; abundance: NA; v_gene: TRBV5-4; j_gene: TRBJ2-7; CDR3aa: CASSRGDTSYEQYF; CDR3nt: TGTGCCAGCAGCCGGGGGGACACCTCCTACGAGCAGTACTTC
d_gene: NA; abundance: NA; v_gene: TRBV29-1; j_gene: TRBJ2-5; CDR3aa: CSVEGQGVGETQYF; CDR3nt: TGCAGCGTCGAAGGGCAGGGCGTAGGAGAGACCCAGTACTTC
d_gene: NA; abundance: NA; v_gene: TRBV5-6; j_gene: TRBJ1-1; CDR3aa: CASSLGGLNTEAFF; CDR3nt: TGTGCCAGCAGCCTCGGGGGACTGAACACTGAAGCTTTCTTT
d_gene: TRBD2; abundance: NA; v_gene: TRBV7-3; j_gene: TRBJ2-1; CDR3aa: CASSLGGLAGGGNEQFF; CDR3nt: TGTGCCAGCAGCTTAGGGGGACTAGCGGGAGGAGGGAATGAGCAGTTCTTC
d_gene: NA; abundance: NA; v_gene: TRBV18; j_gene: TRBJ1-4; CDR3aa: CASSPGSGANEKLFF; CDR3nt: TGTGCCAGCTCACCTGGCTCGGGAGCTAATGAAAAACTGTTTTTT
d_gene: TRBD1; abundance: NA; v_gene: TRBV4-1; j_gene: TRBJ2-5; CDR3aa: CASSPGQGANGEETQYF; CDR3nt: TGCGCCAGCAGCCCGGGACAGGGGGCGAACGGGGAAGAGACCCAGTACTTC
d_gene: TRBD2; abundance: NA; v_gene: TRBV5-6; j_gene: TRBJ2-4; CDR3aa: CASSRVKAGLAKNIQYF; CDR3nt: TGTGCCAGCAGCCGGGTAAAAGCGGGGCTAGCCAAAAACATTCAGTACTTC
d_gene: TRBD1; abundance: NA; v_gene: TRBV2; j_gene: TRBJ2-7; CDR3aa: CASEPGTATYEQYF; CDR3nt: TGTGCCAGCGAACCTGGGACAGCAACCTACGAGCAGTACTTC
d_gene: NA; abundance: NA; v_gene: TRBV5-1; j_gene: TRBJ2-2; CDR3aa: CASSPLQERNTGELFF; CDR3nt: TGCGCCAGCAGCCCACTACAGGAGCGGAACACCGGGGAGCTGTTTTTT
d_gene: NA; abundance: NA; v_gene: TRBV7-9; j_gene: TRBJ1-2; CDR3aa: CASSSRGSSYGYTF; CDR3nt: TGTGCCAGCAGTTCCCGCGGCAGCAGTTATGGCTACACCTTC
d_gene: NA; abundance: NA; v_gene: TRBV28; j_gene: TRBJ2-7; CDR3aa: CASRGKRVSHYEQYF; CDR3nt: TGTGCCAGCAGGGGGAAGCGGGTGAGCCACTACGAGCAGTACTTC
d_gene: NA; abundance: NA; v_gene: TRBV6-5; j_gene: TRBJ2-5; CDR3aa: CASSSRIGAETQYF; CDR3nt: TGTGCCAGCAGTTCCCGGATTGGCGCGGAGACCCAGTACTTC
d_gene: NA; abundance: NA; v_gene: TRBV2; j_gene: TRBJ2-7; CDR3aa: CASSEGQGRGEQYF; CDR3nt: TGTGCCAGCAGTGAAGGGCAGGGTAGGGGGGAGCAGTACTTC
d_gene: NA; abundance: NA; v_gene: TRBV9; j_gene: TRBJ1-5; CDR3aa: CASSVEAGGGPQHF; CDR3nt: TGTGCCAGCAGCGTAGAGGCAGGTGGAGGGCCCCAGCATTTT
d_gene: TRBD1; abundance: NA; v_gene: TRBV10-2; j_gene: TRBJ1-2; CDR3aa: CASSDRDRGNYGYTF; CDR3nt: TGCGCCAGCAGTGACCGGGACAGGGGGAACTATGGCTACACCTTC
d_gene: NA; abundance: NA; v_gene: TRBV7-2; j_gene: TRBJ2-6; CDR3aa: CASSLWARFPGANVLTF; CDR3nt: TGTGCCAGCAGCTTGTGGGCACGATTTCCTGGGGCCAACGTCCTGACTTTC
d_gene: NA; abundance: once; v_gene: TRBV5-1; j_gene: TRBJ2-7; CDR3aa: CASSLGVGPSEQYF; CDR3nt: TGCGCCAGCAGCTTGGGCGTAGGGCCTAGCGAGCAGTACTTC
d_gene: NA; abundance: NA; v_gene: TRBV6-5; j_gene: TRBJ1-1; CDR3aa: CASSFKTLNTEAFF; CDR3nt: TGTGCCAGCAGTTTCAAAACCCTGAACACTGAAGCTTTCTTT
d_gene: NA; abundance: few; v_gene: TRBV28; j_gene: TRBJ2-7; CDR3aa: CASSSRTYEQYF; CDR3nt: TGTGCCAGCAGTTCCCGGACCTACGAGCAGTACTTC
d_gene: NA; abundance: few; v_gene: TRBV28; j_gene: TRBJ1-2; CDR3aa: CANLTPDGYTF; CDR3nt: TGTGCCAACCTTACACCTGATGGCTACACCTTC
d_gene: TRBD1; abundance: few; v_gene: TRBV7-9; j_gene: TRBJ2-2; CDR3aa: CASSLAMAGGTGELFF; CDR3nt: TGTGCCAGCAGCTTAGCGATGGCAGGGGGCACCGGGGAGCTGTTTTTT
d_gene: NA; abundance: NA; v_gene: TRBV9; j_gene: TRBJ1-4; CDR3aa: CASSVGLFDSDNEKLFF; CDR3nt: TGTGCCAGCAGCGTAGGGTTGTTTGACAGCGATAATGAAAAACTGTTTTTT
d_gene: NA; abundance: NA; v_gene: TRBV27; j_gene: TRBJ2-1; CDR3aa: CASSYIVGVSSYNEQFF; CDR3nt: TGTGCCAGCAGTTATATAGTGGGAGTGAGCTCCTACAATGAGCAGTTCTTC
d_gene: TRBD2; abundance: NA; v_gene: TRBV2; j_gene: TRBJ2-7; CDR3aa: CASKITGTSGYEQYF; CDR3nt: TGTGCCAGCAAAATCACCGGGACTAGCGGGTACGAGCAGTACTTC
d_gene: TRBD1; abundance: NA; v_gene: TRBV4-2; j_gene: TRBJ1-5; CDR3aa: CASSGQEDQPQHF; CDR3nt: TGTGCCAGCAGCGGACAGGAGGATCAGCCCCAGCATTTT
d_gene: NA; abundance: NA; v_gene: TRBV5-1; j_gene: TRBJ2-7; CDR3aa: CASSSLQAMGVEQYF; CDR3nt: TGCGCCAGCAGCTCATTACAGGCCATGGGAGTCGAGCAGTACTTC
d_gene: NA; abundance: NA; v_gene: TRBV7-3; j_gene: TRBJ1-3; CDR3aa: CASSLISGNTIYF; CDR3nt: TGTGCCAGCAGCCTGATATCTGGAAACACCATATATTTT
d_gene: TRBD2; abundance: NA; v_gene: TRBV19; j_gene: TRBJ2-1; CDR3aa: CATTAGTSGTGWNEQFF; CDR3nt: TGTGCCACCACCGCAGGGACTAGCGGGACTGGGTGGAATGAGCAGTTCTTC
d_gene: TRBD1; abundance: NA; v_gene: TRBV5-6; j_gene: TRBJ1-2; CDR3aa: CASSTTGGGGYTF; CDR3nt: TGTGCCAGCAGCACTACAGGGGGCGGAGGCTACACCTTC
d_gene: NA; abundance: NA; v_gene: TRBV12-5; j_gene: TRBJ2-1; CDR3aa: CASGLGLYNEQFF; CDR3nt: TGTGCTAGTGGTTTGGGACTTTACAATGAGCAGTTCTTC
d_gene: NA; abundance: NA; v_gene: TRBV28; j_gene: TRBJ2-3; CDR3aa: CASNPAAGADTQYF; CDR3nt: TGTGCCAGCAATCCGGCCGCAGGGGCAGATACGCAGTATTTT
d_gene: NA; abundance: NA; v_gene: TRBV7-9; j_gene: TRBJ2-5; CDR3aa: CASSPGVQETQYF; CDR3nt: TGTGCCAGCAGCCCCGGAGTCCAAGAGACCCAGTACTTC
d_gene: NA; abundance: once; v_gene: TRBV2; j_gene: TRBJ1-6; CDR3aa: CASSENESRDSPLHF; CDR3nt: TGTGCCAGCAGTGAAAATGAGTCTAGGGATTCACCCCTCCACTTT
d_gene: TRBD1; abundance: NA; v_gene: TRBV28; j_gene: TRBJ2-6; CDR3aa: CASSSRGQGSSGANVLTF; CDR3nt: TGTGCCAGCAGTTCTCGGGGACAGGGAAGCTCTGGGGCCAACGTCCTGACTTTC
d_gene: NA; abundance: NA; v_gene: TRBV4-2; j_gene: TRBJ1-1; CDR3aa: CAVRGGNTEAFF; CDR3nt: TGTGCCGTTCGGGGCGGGAACACTGAAGCTTTCTTT